Listed below are T cell receptor beta chains from one sample, sequenced in a study of tumor-infiltrating lymphocytes in localized non-small cell lung cancer. The data were produced by immunoSEQ multiplex PCR, yet TCRdb's version contains in-frame clones alone and is incomplete. This sample has about 12,000 clones, with around 81% found just once. The specimen was lung tumor tissue. The receptors stem from a human donor with non-small cell lung cancer. Each CDR3 is given with its conserved first and last residue. The order of the fields is D gene, J gene, CDR3 length, V gene, clone size, CDR3 DNA, CDR3 protein. A D gene is named only where the DNA matches it firmly. The size field is filled for only some rows; it gives once, few, many or a size class.

d_gene: TRBD1; j_gene: TRBJ1-2; len: 13; v_gene: TRBV10-3; abundance: .; CDR3nt: TGTGCCATCAGTGATGGGACAGGGTATGGCTACACCTTC; CDR3aa: CAISDGTGYGYTF
d_gene: TRBD1; j_gene: TRBJ2-1; len: 16; v_gene: TRBV4-3; abundance: .; CDR3nt: TGCGCCAGCAGCTCCGGGACAGGGTACGCCGGCAATGAGCAGTTCTTC; CDR3aa: CASSSGTGYAGNEQFF
d_gene: TRBD1; j_gene: TRBJ1-5; len: 14; v_gene: TRBV2; abundance: once; CDR3nt: TGTGCCAGCCGTATAGACAGGGGTGGTCAGCCCCAGCATTTT; CDR3aa: CASRIDRGGQPQHF
d_gene: TRBD1; j_gene: TRBJ2-7; len: 16; v_gene: TRBV7-9; abundance: few; CDR3nt: TGTGCCAGCAGCTTACGACAGGGACCACTCGCCTACGAGCAGTACTTC; CDR3aa: CASSLRQGPLAYEQYF
d_gene: TRBD1; j_gene: TRBJ2-7; len: 13; v_gene: TRBV2; abundance: once; CDR3nt: TGTGCCAGCAAAAGGACAGGACCTTACGAGCAGTACTTC; CDR3aa: CASKRTGPYEQYF
d_gene: .; j_gene: TRBJ2-7; len: 14; v_gene: TRBV2; abundance: .; CDR3nt: TGTGCCAGCAGAGCGACGGGGAGCTCCTACGAGCAGTACTTC; CDR3aa: CASRATGSSYEQYF
d_gene: .; j_gene: TRBJ2-3; len: 15; v_gene: TRBV7-7; abundance: once; CDR3nt: TGTGCCAGCAGCTTAGGCTCAGCAGCCACAGATACGCAGTATTTT; CDR3aa: CASSLGSAATDTQYF
d_gene: .; j_gene: TRBJ1-6; len: 12; v_gene: TRBV7-9; abundance: .; CDR3nt: TGTGCCAGCGGGGGAGGGAATTCACCCCTCCACTTT; CDR3aa: CASGGGNSPLHF
d_gene: .; j_gene: TRBJ2-5; len: 14; v_gene: TRBV7-2; abundance: .; CDR3nt: TGTGCCAGCAGCCTCAGCGGACCCCAAGAGACCCAGTACTTC; CDR3aa: CASSLSGPQETQYF
d_gene: .; j_gene: TRBJ2-7; len: 12; v_gene: TRBV14; abundance: once; CDR3nt: TGTGCCAGCAGCCAAGAACCATACGAGCAGTACTTC; CDR3aa: CASSQEPYEQYF
d_gene: .; j_gene: TRBJ2-1; len: 15; v_gene: TRBV10-2; abundance: .; CDR3nt: TGCGCCAGCAGTGGTGAGCGTCAAAGCTACAATGAGCAGTTCTTC; CDR3aa: CASSGERQSYNEQFF
d_gene: TRBD1; j_gene: TRBJ2-6; len: 18; v_gene: TRBV7-9; abundance: .; CDR3nt: TGTGCCAGCAGCCCAATCACAGGGGGCGGTCCTGGGGCCAACGTCCTGACTTTC; CDR3aa: CASSPITGGGPGANVLTF
d_gene: TRBD2; j_gene: TRBJ2-3; len: 18; v_gene: TRBV11-2; abundance: .; CDR3nt: TGTGCCAGCAGCGGCACGGGTAGCGGGAGGAGGAGCACAGATACGCAGTATTTT; CDR3aa: CASSGTGSGRRSTDTQYF
d_gene: .; j_gene: TRBJ1-3; len: 12; v_gene: TRBV7-2; abundance: .; CDR3nt: TGTGCCAGCAGCTTTTTTGGAAACACCATATATTTT; CDR3aa: CASSFFGNTIYF